This T cell receptor (beta chain) emerged from a study of blood T cell repertoires in COVID-19. CDR1 and CDR2 from the germline V gene are SGHRS and YFSETQ. The CDR3 is made up of 14 amino acids. V shed 4 bases, J shed 4 bases, and the junction held 5 bases outside the gene matches. The assay was immunoSEQ multiplex PCR, and TCRdb's table has in-frame clones only and misses some. The sample holds 150,000 to 200,000 clones; nearly 80% are singletons and the top ten take 26%. This clone turned up a few times. The sequencing sample was made of peripheral blood. This TCR was recovered from a woman between 70 and 85 years old with acute or convalescent COVID-19. This chain links TRBV5-1 with TRBJ1-2; 9 bases agree with TRBD1. The CDR3 here is CASSTTGQGYGYTF. CDR3 in DNA: TGCGCCAGCAGCACTACGGGACAGGGCTATGGCTACACCTTC.